A selection of T cell receptor beta chains follows, all from one sample in a study of blood T cell repertoires in COVID-19. The repertoire was sequenced with immunoSEQ multiplex PCR; TCRdb's copy has only in-frame clones and lacks some. The table lists fewer than 350,000 clones, roughly 85% of them singletons. The specimen sequenced was PBMCs or T cells enriched from blood (not recorded which). The receptors originated from a woman in her thirties who had been exposed to COVID-19. CDR3s include the opening cysteine and the closing phenylalanine or tryptophan. Each record gives: J gene, V gene, D gene, clone size, CDR3 length, CDR3 DNA, CDR3 protein. A D gene is named only where the DNA matches it firmly. Clone sizes are given selectively: once, few, many, or a class where the clone is expanded.

>TRBJ2-1|TRBV6-5|TRBD1|once|15
TGTGCCAGCAGCCCCGGACAGGGGGCTTACAATGAGCAGTTCTTC
CASSPGQGAYNEQFF
>TRBJ2-1|TRBV27|TRBD2|.|20
TGTGCCAGCAGTACAATTACCGGGACTAGCCGCTTATATTCCTACAATGAGCAGTTCTTC
CASSTITGTSRLYSYNEQFF
>TRBJ1-1|TRBV29-1|.|.|13
TGCAGCGTTGGGGCAGACATGAACACTGAAGCTTTCTTT
CSVGADMNTEAFF
>TRBJ1-1|TRBV3-1/TRBV3-2|.|.|14
TGTGCCAGCAGCCAAGGCGTCAGGTACACTGAAGCTTTCTTT
CASSQGVRYTEAFF
>TRBJ1-2|TRBV12-3/TRBV12-4|TRBD1|.|12
TGTGCCAGCAGTTTGACAGGGCTCGGCTACACCTTC
CASSLTGLGYTF
>TRBJ1-2|TRBV29-1|TRBD1|.|14
TGCAGCGCCCTATTGAGGGACAGGGGGTATGGCTACACCTTC
CSALLRDRGYGYTF
>TRBJ1-3|TRBV5-1|.|few|14
TGCGCCAGCAGCTTGGACAGGGCTGGAAACACCATATATTTT
CASSLDRAGNTIYF
>TRBJ1-3|TRBV15|TRBD1|.|17
TGTGCCACCAGCAGAGATTTGGGGACAGGGTCTGGAAACACCATATATTTT
CATSRDLGTGSGNTIYF
>TRBJ1-1|TRBV28|.|once|12
TGTGCCAGCAGACAGACAGCGACTGAAGCTTTCTTT
CASRQTATEAFF
>TRBJ1-2|TRBV7-9|.|.|11
TGTGCCAGCAGGACAGGCTATGGCTACACCTTC
CASRTGYGYTF
>TRBJ1-6|TRBV5-1|TRBD1|.|14
TGCGCCAGCAGCGACGACAGGGGTTCATCACCCCTCCACTTT
CASSDDRGSSPLHF
>TRBJ2-7|TRBV19|TRBD2|.|17
TGTGCCAGTAGTTCCGGGACTAGCGCGTATAGCTCCTACGAGCAGTACTTC
CASSSGTSAYSSYEQYF
>TRBJ1-2|TRBV3-1/TRBV3-2|.|.|14
TGTGCCAGCAGCCAAGACGACAGCTTCTATGGCTACACCTTC
CASSQDDSFYGYTF
>TRBJ2-1|TRBV5-1|TRBD2|few|16
TGCGCCAGCAGCTTGGGACTAGCGGGAGAGTACAATGAGCAGTTCTTC
CASSLGLAGEYNEQFF
>TRBJ2-1|TRBV27|TRBD2|few|15
TGTGCCAGCAGTTTGACTAGCGGGTCCTACAATGAGCAGTTCTTC
CASSLTSGSYNEQFF